These 12 T cell receptor beta chains came from one sample sequenced in a study of neoadjuvant nivolumab and ipilimumab in lung cancer. This table comes from immunoSEQ multiplex PCR, and its TCRdb copy is limited to in-frame clones, with some not included. The data hold 44,000 or so clones, with around 88% observed a single time. The sample consisted of blood, taken before neoadjuvant nivolumab, alone or with ipilimumab. These receptor sequences come from an adult with non-small cell lung cancer. Some clones in this sample may be carry-over from other donors' samples.

This clone was seen just once. V gene TRBV27 combines with J gene TRBJ2-7; 8 bases are a match to TRBD1. In germline, CDR1 is MNHEY, CDR2 SMNVEV (reference sequence). The trim removed 3 bases at V and 3 bases at J, leaving 1 base unmatched. The CDR3 runs 13 residues. The CDR3 sequence is CASSFDRGYEQYF. CDR3 nucleotide sequence: TGTGCCAGCAGTTTTGACAGGGGCTACGAGCAGTACTTC.

The chain employs TRBV5-1 and TRBJ2-7; the D gene is possibly TRBD2 (6 bases). Trimming stripped 1 base from V and 3 bases from J, with 11 bases between. The CDR3 sequence is 14 residues long. The germline V gene has CDR1 SGHRS and CDR2 YFSETQ. The CDR3 DNA is TGCGCCAGCAGCTTGTTGGACGGGGGCTACGAGCAGTACTTC. Protein product: CASSLLDGGYEQYF.

The CDR3 loop is CASSFGGSGYEQYF. The CDR3 nucleotides are TGTGCCAGCAGTTTCGGCGGGAGCGGGTACGAGCAGTACTTC. The chain recombines TRBV27 with TRBJ2-7; 7 bases are shared with TRBD2. Germline CDR1 reads MNHEY; CDR2 reads SMNVEV (reference sequence). The CDR3 is made up of 14 amino acids. V lost 3 bases, J lost 4 bases, and 6 bases stayed unmatched.

V usage is TRBV5-1 and J usage is TRBJ1-1, with a tentative D call TRBD1 (5 bases). The length of the CDR3 is 14 residues. The V end was cut by 4 bases, the J end by 1 base, with 11 bases between. Germline CDR1 and CDR2: SGHRS and YFSETQ. The CDR3 sequence: CASSAGDWNTEAFF. The CDR3 DNA follows: TGCGCCAGCAGCGCGGGGGACTGGAACACTGAAGCTTTCTTT.

This clone came up once. The chain recombines TRBV27 with TRBJ2-3, with no clear D. The CDR3 is 16 amino acids. Germline V gene lookup returns CDR1 MNHEY and CDR2 SMNVEV (reference sequence). Deletions cut 4 bases from V and 0 bases from J, with 14 bases between. This CDR3 reads CASSSGRRLSTDTQYF. The DNA for the CDR3 is TGTGCCAGCAGTTCAGGTCGCCGGTTAAGCACAGATACGCAGTATTTT.

The sample holds a few counts of this clone. Distinct nucleotide sequences in the sample also encode this CDR3. The V call is TRBV5-6, the J call TRBJ2-7, with TRBD1 identical over 7 bases. Germline CDR1 and CDR2: SGHDT and YYEEEE. Trimming cost V 3 bases and J 5 bases; bases outside gene matches: 5. The CDR3 covers 13 residues. The CDR3 nucleotides are TGTGCCAGCAGCTGGGACAGAGCGGACGAGCAGTACTTC. Protein sequence: CASSWDRADEQYF.

The chain recombines TRBV18 with TRBJ2-3, with 7 bases that match TRBD2. Trimming at V came to 3 bases and at J to 1 base, leaving 1 base not matched to a gene. This CDR3 region has 14 residues. Germline lookup yields CDR1 KGHSH and CDR2 LQKENI. CDR3 coding DNA: TGTGCCAGCTCACCCAGCGGGGGCACAGATACGCAGTATTTT. It codes for CASSPSGGTDTQYF. The full variable domain, completed using reference TRBV18 and TRBJ2-3, is NAGVMQNPRHLVRRRGQEARLRCSPMKGHSHVYWYRQLPEEGLKFMVYLQKENIIDESGMPKERFSAEFPKEGPSILRIQQVVRGDSAAYFCASSPSGGTDTQYFGPGTRLTVL.

This chain links TRBV20-1 with TRBJ2-3; D call uncertain. CDR1 is DFQATT, CDR2 SNEGSKA, per germline (reference sequence). The length of the CDR3 is 11 residues. The DNA for the CDR3 is TGCAGCGGCGTCGGCACAGATACGCAGTATTTT. Its translation is CSGVGTDTQYF.

The rearrangement links TRBV5-5 to TRBJ2-2; tentatively, D is TRBD1 (5 bases). The V gene's germline CDR1 is SGHKS and CDR2 YYEKEE (reference sequence). The CDR3 runs to 15 residues. Trimming stripped 4 bases from V and 4 bases from J, with 14 bases between. CDR3 loop: CASSDDSHSTGELFF. The CDR3 nucleotides read TGTGCCAGCAGCGATGACAGCCATAGCACCGGGGAGCTGTTTTTT. The variable domain in full, with the rest retrieved from reference TRBV5-5 and TRBJ2-2, is DAGVTQSPTHLIKTRGQQVTLRCSPISGHKSVSWYQQVLGQGPQFIFQYYEKEERGRGNFPDRFSARQFPNYSSELNVNALLLGDSALYLCASSDDSHSTGELFFGEGSRLTVL.

The chain is built from TRBV5-1 and TRBJ2-2, with 9 bases that match TRBD2. With V trimmed by 0 bases and J by 5 bases, 8 bases remained unmatched. The CDR3 is 17 residues long. Germline V gives CDR1 SGHRS, CDR2 YFSETQ. The CDR3 coding sequence is TGCGCCAGCAGCTTGGATCCTAGCGGGACGGTGACCGGGGAGCTGTTTTTT. It yields the protein CASSLDPSGTVTGELFF. Looking up the rest from reference TRBV5-1 and TRBJ2-2 gives the full variable domain: KAGVTQTPRYLIKTRGQQVTLSCSPISGHRSVSWYQQTPGQGLQFLFEYFSETQRNKGNFPGRFSGRQFSNSRSEMNVSTLELGDSALYLCASSLDPSGTVTGELFFGEGSRLTVL.

V gene TRBV11-2 combines with J gene TRBJ2-1; D not certain. Trimming removed 5 bases from V and 5 bases from J, with 13 bases in between. CDR1 SGHAT and CDR2 FQNNGV come from the germline V gene. The CDR3 is made up of 14 amino acids. The CDR3 region is CASSPPPYHNEQFF. The CDR3 DNA is TGTGCCAGCAGCCCCCCCCCTTACCACAATGAGCAGTTCTTC. Full variable domain (missing parts from reference TRBV11-2 and TRBJ2-1): EAGVAQSPRYKIIEKRQSVAFWCNPISGHATLYWYQQILGQGPKLLIQFQNNGVVDDSQLPKDRFSAERLKGVDSTLKIQPAKLEDSAVYLCASSPPPYHNEQFFGPGTRLTVL.

The V and J genes are TRBV5-1 and TRBJ2-3; tentative D call: TRBD2 (6 bases). V dropped 6 bases and J dropped 1 base, with 12 bases sitting between them. This CDR3 is 14 amino acids long. Looked up from germline, CDR1 is SGHRS and CDR2 is YFSETQ. DNA for the CDR3: TGCGCCAGCAACTGGGGCGGGGGCACAGATACGCAGTATTTT. Its protein is CASNWGGGTDTQYF.